Below, one T cell receptor (beta chain) is given with its context. Its antigen is unknown. One entry per CDR3 protein, called by TCRdb with MiXCR from the reads. Among tens of thousands of distinct CDR3 sequences, 20% to 30% were seen once, and the ten largest hold roughly 50%. This specimen comes from a study of T cell repertoires in cytomegalovirus infection. CDR1 LGHNA and CDR2 YSLEER come from the germline V gene. The V gene lost 0 bases and the J gene lost 6 bases, with 9 bases spanning the gap. This CDR3 has 13 amino acids. This rearrangement joins TRBV4-3 to TRBJ2-7; D may be TRBD2 (5 bases). This sample comprised CD8+ T cells from cultured PBMCs, obtained from culture after CMV antigen stimulation. This receptor was identified in a human donor in good health (CMV status not recorded). Some clones in this sample may be carry-over from other donors' samples. CDR3 nucleotides: TGCGCCAGCAGCCAAGACGGGCTAGCCGAGCAGTACTTC. It yields the protein CASSQDGLAEQYF.